This TCR beta chain was sequenced for a study of T cell responses to AZD1222 COVID-19 vaccine. Data came from immunoSEQ multiplex PCR; TCRdb stores just in-frame clones and leaves some out. The table shows some 120,000 clones, with around 90% occurring only once. This clone was seen only once. Antigen: not known. Study conclusions and caveats: Repertoires were collected only later (after the peak T cell response had occurred).

Germline CDR1 reads MNHEY; CDR2 reads SVGEGT. J was trimmed by 6 bases and V by 6 bases; bases with no gene match: 12. The CDR3 contains 15 residues. The receptor was isolated from an adult in good health. This specimen consisted of peripheral blood, obtained on day 0 of AZD1222 vaccination. The chain couples TRBV6-2 or TRBV6-3 to TRBJ2-7; TRBD1 matches 9 bases. CDR3 region: CASSEEGQGSSEQYF. The CDR3 nucleotides read TGTGCCAGCAGCGAAGAGGGACAGGGCTCGTCCGAGCAGTACTTC.